This record concerns one TCR beta chain sequence. The antigen is undetermined. The PCR contained 60 Vbeta and 13 Jbeta primers. Data came from immunoSEQ multiplex PCR; TCRdb stores just in-frame clones and leaves some out. Of some 150,000 clones detected, over 70% appear once; the ten largest clones hold about 6.7%. The CDR3 runs 14 residues. CDR1 and CDR2 (germline): MDHEN, SYDVKM. The V segment lost 2 bases and the J segment 5 bases; nucleotides outside the gene matches: 4. The entry originates in a study of cytomegalovirus exposure and HLA in healthy donors. Study-level results: Confirmation in vitro established that a few CMV-associated chains were specific for CMV antigens.

This sequence joins TRBV28 and TRBJ2-5, with 8 bases lining up with TRBD2. Sequenced input: PBMCs. This clonotype originated in a woman in her thirties or forties in good health and CMV-seropositive. Here the CDR3 reads CASSLEGLGETQYF. The CDR3 nucleotides read TGTGCCAGCAGTTTAGAGGGACTAGGGGAGACCCAGTACTTC.